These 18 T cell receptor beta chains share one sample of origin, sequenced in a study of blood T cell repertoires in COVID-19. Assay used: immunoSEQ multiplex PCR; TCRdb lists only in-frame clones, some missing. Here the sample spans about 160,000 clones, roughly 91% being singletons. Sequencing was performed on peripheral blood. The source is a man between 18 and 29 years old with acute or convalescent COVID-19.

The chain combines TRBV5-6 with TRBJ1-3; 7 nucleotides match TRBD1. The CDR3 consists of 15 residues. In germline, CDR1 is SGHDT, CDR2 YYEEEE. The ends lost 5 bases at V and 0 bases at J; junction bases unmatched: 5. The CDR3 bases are TGTGCCAGCAGTCAGGGACAGTACTCTGGAAACACCATATATTTT. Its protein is CASSQGQYSGNTIYF.

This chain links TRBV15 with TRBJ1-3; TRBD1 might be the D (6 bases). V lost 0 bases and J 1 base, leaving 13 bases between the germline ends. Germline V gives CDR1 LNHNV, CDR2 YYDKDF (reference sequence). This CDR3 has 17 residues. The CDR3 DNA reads TGTGCCACCAGCAGAGAAGACAAAACAGGGTCTGGAAACACCATATATTTT. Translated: CATSREDKTGSGNTIYF.

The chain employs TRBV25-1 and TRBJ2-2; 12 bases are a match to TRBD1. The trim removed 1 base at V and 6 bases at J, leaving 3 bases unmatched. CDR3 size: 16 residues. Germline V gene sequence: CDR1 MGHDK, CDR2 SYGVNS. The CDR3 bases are TGTGCCAGCAGTGAATCGGGACAGGGGGCCGCCGGGGAGCTGTTTTTT. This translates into CASSESGQGAAGELFF.

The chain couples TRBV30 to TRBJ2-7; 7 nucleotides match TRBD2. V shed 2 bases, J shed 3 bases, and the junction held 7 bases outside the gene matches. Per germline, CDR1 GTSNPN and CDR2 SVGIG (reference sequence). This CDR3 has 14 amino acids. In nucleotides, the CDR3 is TGTGCCTGGAGTTCCGGGGAGGGATACTACGAGCAGTACTTC. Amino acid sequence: CAWSSGEGYYEQYF.

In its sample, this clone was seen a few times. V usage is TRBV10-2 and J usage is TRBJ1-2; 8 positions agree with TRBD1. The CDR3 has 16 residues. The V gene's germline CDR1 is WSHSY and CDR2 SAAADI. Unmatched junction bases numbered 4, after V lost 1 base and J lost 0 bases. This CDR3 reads CASSEWGTGPNYGYTF. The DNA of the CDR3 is TGCGCCAGCAGTGAGTGGGGGACAGGTCCTAACTATGGCTACACCTTC.

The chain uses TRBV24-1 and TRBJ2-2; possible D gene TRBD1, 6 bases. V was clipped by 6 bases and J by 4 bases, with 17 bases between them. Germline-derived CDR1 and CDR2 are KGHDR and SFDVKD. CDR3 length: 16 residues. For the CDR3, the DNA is TGTGCCACCAGTCGCCCCGGGACATTAGGCACCGGGGAGCTGTTTTTT. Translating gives CATSRPGTLGTGELFF.

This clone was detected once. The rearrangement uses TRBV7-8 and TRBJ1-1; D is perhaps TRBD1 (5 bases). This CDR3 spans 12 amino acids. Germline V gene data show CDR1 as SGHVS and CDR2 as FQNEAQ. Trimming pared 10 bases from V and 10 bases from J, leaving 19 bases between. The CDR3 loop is CATSGGDGVAFF. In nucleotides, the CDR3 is TGTGCCACCTCTGGGGGGGACGGGGTAGCTTTCTTT.

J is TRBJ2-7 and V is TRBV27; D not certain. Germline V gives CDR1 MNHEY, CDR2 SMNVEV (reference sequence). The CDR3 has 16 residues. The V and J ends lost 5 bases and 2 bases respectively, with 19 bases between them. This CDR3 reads CASSPQSGSIPYEQYF. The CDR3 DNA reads TGTGCCAGCAGTCCCCAATCCGGGTCTATTCCCTACGAGCAGTACTTC.

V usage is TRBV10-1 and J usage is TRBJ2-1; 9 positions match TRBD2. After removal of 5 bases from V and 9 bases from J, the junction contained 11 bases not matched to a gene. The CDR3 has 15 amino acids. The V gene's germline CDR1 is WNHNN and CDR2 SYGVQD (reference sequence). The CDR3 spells CASSRASLAGAEQFF. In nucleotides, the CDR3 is TGCGCCAGCAGTCGGGCAAGTTTAGCGGGAGCTGAGCAGTTCTTC.

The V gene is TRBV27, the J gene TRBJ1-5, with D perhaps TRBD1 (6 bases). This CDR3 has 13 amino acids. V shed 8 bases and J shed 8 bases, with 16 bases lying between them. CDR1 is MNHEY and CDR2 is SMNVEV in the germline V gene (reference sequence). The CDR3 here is CASRPNGGEPQHF. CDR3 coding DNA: TGTGCCAGCCGCCCTAATGGGGGCGAGCCCCAGCATTTT.

The CDR3 DNA reads as TGTGCCAGCAGCCTGATTAGGTGGGGCAACACTGAAGCTTTCTTT. It is translated as CASSLIRWGNTEAFF. This sequence joins TRBV5-5 and TRBJ1-1; D perhaps matches TRBD1 (5 bases). V lost 4 bases to trimming and J lost 2 bases, with 15 bases between them. CDR1 and CDR2 (germline): SGHKS, YYEKEE (reference sequence). The CDR3 is 15 amino acids.

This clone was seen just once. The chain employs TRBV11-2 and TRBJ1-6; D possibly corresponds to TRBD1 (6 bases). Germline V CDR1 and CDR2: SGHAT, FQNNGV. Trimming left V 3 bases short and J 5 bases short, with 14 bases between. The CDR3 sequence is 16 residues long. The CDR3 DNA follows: TGTGCCAGCAGCTTCCCCGCAGGACAGCATAATTCACCCCTCCACTTT. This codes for CASSFPAGQHNSPLHF.

In nucleotides, the CDR3 is TGTGCCAGCAGCTTAGGGGCAGGGCGGGAGACCCAGTACTTC. Protein sequence: CASSLGAGRETQYF. The chain has TRBV7-9 and TRBJ2-5; D is perhaps TRBD1 (5 bases). The CDR3 contains 14 residues. Trimming removed 1 base from V and 5 bases from J, with 11 bases in between. Germline V gene data show CDR1 as SEHNR and CDR2 as FQNEAQ (reference sequence).

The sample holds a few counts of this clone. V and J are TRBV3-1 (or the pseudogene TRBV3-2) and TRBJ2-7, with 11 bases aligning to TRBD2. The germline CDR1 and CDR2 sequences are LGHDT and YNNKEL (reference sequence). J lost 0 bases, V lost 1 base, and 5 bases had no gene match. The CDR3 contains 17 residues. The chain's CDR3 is CASSQALSGRASYEQYF. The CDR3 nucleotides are TGTGCCAGCAGCCAAGCCCTTAGCGGGAGGGCCTCCTACGAGCAGTACTTC.

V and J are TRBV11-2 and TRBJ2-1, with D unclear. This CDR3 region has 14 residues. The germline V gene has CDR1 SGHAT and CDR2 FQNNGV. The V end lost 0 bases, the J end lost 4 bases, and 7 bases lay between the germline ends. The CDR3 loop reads CASSLDTSYNEQFF. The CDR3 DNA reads TGTGCCAGCAGCTTAGATACCAGTTACAATGAGCAGTTCTTC.

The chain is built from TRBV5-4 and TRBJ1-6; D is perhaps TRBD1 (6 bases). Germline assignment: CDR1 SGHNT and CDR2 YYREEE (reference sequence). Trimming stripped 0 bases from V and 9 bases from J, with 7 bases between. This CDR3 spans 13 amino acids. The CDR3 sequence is CASSLEQGSPLHF. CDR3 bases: TGTGCCAGCAGCTTGGAACAGGGTTCACCCCTCCACTTT.

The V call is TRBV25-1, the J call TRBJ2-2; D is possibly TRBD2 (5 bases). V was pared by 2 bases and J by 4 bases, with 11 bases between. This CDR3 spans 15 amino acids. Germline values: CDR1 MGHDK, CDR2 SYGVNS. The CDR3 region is CASSEVAGSTGELFF. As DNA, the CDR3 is TGTGCCAGCAGTGAAGTGGCGGGCAGCACCGGGGAGCTGTTTTTT.

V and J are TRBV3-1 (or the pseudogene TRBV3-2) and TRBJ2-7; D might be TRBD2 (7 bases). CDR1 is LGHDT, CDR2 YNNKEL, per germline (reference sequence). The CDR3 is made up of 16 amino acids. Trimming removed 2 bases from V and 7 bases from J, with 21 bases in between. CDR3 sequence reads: CASSQRGGTWVVEQYF. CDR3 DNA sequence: TGTGCCAGCAGCCAAAGGGGAGGGACATGGGTAGTTGAGCAGTACTTC.